The 11 T cell receptor beta chains reported below all come from one sample, sequenced in a study of blood T cell repertoires in COVID-19. Repertoires were generated with immunoSEQ multiplex PCR, while TCRdb's copy carries only in-frame clones and drops some. The table records 70,000 to 80,000 clones, approximately 80% of them present only once. What was sequenced was peripheral blood. These receptors originate from a man in his fifties or sixties with acute or convalescent COVID-19.

This sequence joins TRBV9 and TRBJ2-3; D unresolved. Trimming left V 5 bases short and J 2 bases short, with 12 bases between. This CDR3 region has 14 residues. Germline CDR1 SGDLS, CDR2 YYNGEE. The CDR3 sequence: CASSLEPSTDTQYF. CDR3 in DNA: TGTGCCAGCAGTCTAGAACCCTCCACAGATACGCAGTATTTT.

This clone has only one observation. The chain couples TRBV21-1 to TRBJ1-3; the listed D gene, TRBD1, was not tested against the DNA. TRBV21-1 is an annotated pseudogene. This CDR3 has 16 residues. The CDR3 reads CASSHDRGKPGNTIYF. The CDR3 DNA reads TGTGCCAGCAGCCATGACAGGGGGAAACCTGGAAACACCATATATTTT.

This chain joins TRBV11-2 and TRBJ1-3, with a weak D call TRBD1 (6 bases). In germline, CDR1 is SGHAT, CDR2 FQNNGV. V was trimmed by 2 bases and J by 0 bases, leaving 8 bases between them. This CDR3 comprises 15 residues. For the CDR3, the DNA is TGTGCCAGCAGCTTAACAGGGCTCTCTGGAAACACCATATATTTT. The encoded protein is CASSLTGLSGNTIYF.

This clone was seen a single time. This chain joins TRBV7-2 and TRBJ2-2; 7 nucleotides agree with TRBD1. Germline V gene sequence: CDR1 SGHTA, CDR2 FQGNSA. CDR3 length equals 15 residues. The V segment lost 5 bases and the J segment 3 bases; nucleotides outside the gene matches: 6. The CDR3 loop reads CASSLRGQYTGELFF. CDR3 bases: TGTGCCAGCAGCCTCCGGGGACAGTACACCGGGGAGCTGTTTTTT.

The V call is TRBV7-9, the J call TRBJ2-7; perhaps TRBD2 as D (6 bases). In germline, CDR1 is SEHNR, CDR2 FQNEAQ (reference sequence). The CDR3 covers 14 residues. Trimming pared 4 bases from V and 0 bases from J, leaving 10 bases between. CDR3 residues: CASSWTGSSYEQYF. The DNA for the CDR3 is TGTGCCAGCAGCTGGACCGGGAGCTCCTACGAGCAGTACTTC.

This chain connects TRBV6-5 to TRBJ1-3; D is ambiguous. CDR3 length: 16 amino acids. Germline V lookup: CDR1 MNHEY, CDR2 SVGAGI. V was clipped by 0 bases and J by 2 bases, with 11 bases between them. The CDR3 DNA is TGTGCCAGCAGTTACTCGACTCCGAGGACTGGAAACACCATATATTTT. The encoded protein is CASSYSTPRTGNTIYF.

V gene TRBV5-6 combines with J gene TRBJ2-7, with TRBD1 identical over 9 bases. Germline loops: CDR1 SGHDT, CDR2 YYEEEE. This CDR3 has 14 amino acids. V shed 4 bases and J 3 bases; nucleotides not matched to a gene: 5. The chain's CDR3 is CASSTGTGSYEQYF. The CDR3 bases are TGTGCCAGCAGCACCGGGACAGGGAGCTACGAGCAGTACTTC.

The chain combines TRBV18 with TRBJ2-2; D not resolved. The V and J ends lost 2 bases and 5 bases respectively, with 3 bases between them. The CDR3 has 12 amino acids. Looked up from germline, CDR1 is KGHSH and CDR2 is LQKENI. The CDR3 spells CASSPSTGELFF. As DNA, the CDR3 is TGTGCCAGCTCACCATCTACCGGGGAGCTGTTTTTT. Together with reference TRBV18 and TRBJ2-2, the CDR3 gives the full variable domain: NAGVMQNPRHLVRRRGQEARLRCSPMKGHSHVYWYRQLPEEGLKFMVYLQKENIIDESGMPKERFSAEFPKEGPSILRIQQVVRGDSAAYFCASSPSTGELFFGEGSRLTVL.

The V gene is TRBV19, the J gene TRBJ2-3, with D possibly being TRBD2 (5 bases). This CDR3 region has 15 residues. V was trimmed by 7 bases and J by 0 bases, leaving 14 bases between them. The germline gives CDR1 LNHDA, CDR2 SQIVND (reference sequence). DNA for the CDR3: TGTGCCAGTACCGGAACGAGCGGTAGCACAGATACGCAGTATTTT. This encodes CASTGTSGSTDTQYF.

The rearrangement uses TRBV15 and TRBJ2-6; TRBD2 matches 7 bases. The CDR3 contains 16 residues. Looked up from germline, CDR1 is LNHNV and CDR2 is YYDKDF (reference sequence). Trimming removed 6 bases from V and 7 bases from J; junction bases left unmatched: 12. CDR3 amino acids: CATRGREGPTANVLTF. CDR3 nucleotides: TGTGCCACCAGAGGGAGGGAGGGGCCAACAGCCAACGTCCTGACTTTC.

The chain combines TRBV9 with TRBJ2-3, with TRBD1 identical over 8 bases. The germline gives CDR1 SGDLS, CDR2 YYNGEE. V lost 0 bases to trimming and J lost 4 bases; unmatched junction nucleotides: 10. This CDR3 comprises 17 residues. CDR3 amino acids: CASSVVPSGQGADTQYF. The CDR3, as DNA: TGTGCCAGCAGCGTAGTTCCATCCGGACAGGGAGCAGATACGCAGTATTTT.